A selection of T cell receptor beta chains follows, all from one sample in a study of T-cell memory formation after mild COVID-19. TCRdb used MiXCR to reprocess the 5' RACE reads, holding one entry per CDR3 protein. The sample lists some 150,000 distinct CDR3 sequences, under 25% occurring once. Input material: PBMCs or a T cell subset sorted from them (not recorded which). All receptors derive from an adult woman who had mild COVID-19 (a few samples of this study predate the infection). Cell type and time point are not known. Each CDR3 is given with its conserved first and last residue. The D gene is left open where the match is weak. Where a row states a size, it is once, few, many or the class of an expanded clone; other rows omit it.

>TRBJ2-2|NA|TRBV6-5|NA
TGTGCCAGCAGTTACTCGAGAGACACCGGGGAGCTGTTTTTT
CASSYSRDTGELFF
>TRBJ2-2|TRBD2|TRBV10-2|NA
TGCGCCAGCATTCGGCGGACTAGCGGGGATGCGAACACCGGGGAGCTGTTTTTT
CASIRRTSGDANTGELFF
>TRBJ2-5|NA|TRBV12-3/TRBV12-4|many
TGTGCCAGCAGTTTGGGTCTAGCCGGAGAGACCCAGTACTTC
CASSLGLAGETQYF
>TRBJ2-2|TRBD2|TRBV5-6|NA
TGTGCCAGCAGCCGGCCGATAGTAGCGGGGGGCCTGACCGGGGAGCTGTTTTTT
CASSRPIVAGGLTGELFF
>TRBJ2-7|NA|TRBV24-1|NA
TGTGCCACCAGTGATGGACCGGCGTTCTCCTACGAGCAGTACTTC
CATSDGPAFSYEQYF
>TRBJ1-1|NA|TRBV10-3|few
TGTGCCATCAAGGAGAATCCGGGAGACACTGAAGCTTTCTTT
CAIKENPGDTEAFF
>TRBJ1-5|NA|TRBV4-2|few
TGTGCCAGCAGCCAAGACTATAGGCAAGGGTCCCGCAATCAGCCCCAGCATTTT
CASSQDYRQGSRNQPQHF
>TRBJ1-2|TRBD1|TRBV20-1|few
TGCAGTGCCCCGGGACAGGGAAACTATGGCTACACCTTC
CSAPGQGNYGYTF
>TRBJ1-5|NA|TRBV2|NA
TGTGCCAGCAGTGACCCTGACAGCTACAATCAGCCCCAGCATTTT
CASSDPDSYNQPQHF
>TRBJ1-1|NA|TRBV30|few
TGTGCCTGGAGTCATACCTTGGTCAGTACCTTCACTGAAGCTTTCTTT
CAWSHTLVSTFTEAFF
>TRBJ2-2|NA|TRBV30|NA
TGTGCCTGGAGTGAGAGGTCCGGGGAGCTGTTTTTT
CAWSERSGELFF
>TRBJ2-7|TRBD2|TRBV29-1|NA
TGCAGCGTTGTGGCGGGAGCGTCCTACGAGCAGTACTTC
CSVVAGASYEQYF
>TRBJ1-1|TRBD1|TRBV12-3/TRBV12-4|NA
TGTGCCAGCAGTTCACCGGGACAGATGAACACTGAAGCTTTCTTT
CASSSPGQMNTEAFF
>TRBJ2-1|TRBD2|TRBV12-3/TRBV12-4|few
TGTGCCAGCAGTCAAACGGGGGGGCAGTTCTTC
CASSQTGGQFF
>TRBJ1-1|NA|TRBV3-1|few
TGTGCCAGCAGCCAAGATTACGTCCTTGCGACTTTTGCTTTCTTT
CASSQDYVLATFAFF
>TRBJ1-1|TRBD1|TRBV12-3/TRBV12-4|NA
TGTGCCAGCAGCGAGACAGGGGGCACCGGAGCTTTCTTT
CASSETGGTGAFF
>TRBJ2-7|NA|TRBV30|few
TGTGCCTGGAGTGCCAGTTTCCTAGGACCCTACGAGCAGTACTTC
CAWSASFLGPYEQYF
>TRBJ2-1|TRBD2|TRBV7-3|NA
TGTGCCAGCAGCTTACAGGCTAGCGGGGCCGCCTCCTACAATGAGCAGTTCTTC
CASSLQASGAASYNEQFF
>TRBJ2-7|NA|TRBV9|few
TGTGCCAGCAGCGTAGGGCTAGATAGCTACGAGCAGTACTTC
CASSVGLDSYEQYF
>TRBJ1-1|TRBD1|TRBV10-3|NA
TGTGCCATCAATGCCGGGACAGCCATGAACACTGAAGCTTTCTTT
CAINAGTAMNTEAFF
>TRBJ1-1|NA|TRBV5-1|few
TGCGCCAGCAGCCCCGGGACTGAAGCTTTCTTT
CASSPGTEAFF
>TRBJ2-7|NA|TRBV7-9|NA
TGTGCCAGCACCTCTGTTAGGCGGGCCTACGAGCAGTACTTC
CASTSVRRAYEQYF
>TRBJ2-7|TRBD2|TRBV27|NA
TGTGCCAGCAGTTCGCTCGTACGGACTAGCGGGGCCACCTACTTC
CASSSLVRTSGATYF
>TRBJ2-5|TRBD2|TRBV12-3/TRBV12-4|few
TGTGCCAGCAGTTCCCGGACTAGAAGAGAGACCCAGTACTTC
CASSSRTRRETQYF
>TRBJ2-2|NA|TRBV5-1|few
TGCGCCAGCAGTAATTCGGGACCCTGGGCCGGGGAGCTGTTTTTT
CASSNSGPWAGELFF
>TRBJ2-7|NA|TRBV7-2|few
TGTGCCAGCAGCTCCCCAAACGGCTACGAGCAGTACTTC
CASSSPNGYEQYF